One T cell receptor (beta chain) is described in this entry. This CDR3 region has 18 residues. Sequenced by immunoSEQ multiplex PCR; TCRdb stores in-frame clones only, minus some. In the table there are fewer than 250,000 clones, 85% to 90% of which are singletons. The record originates from a study of blood T cell repertoires in COVID-19. Study background: The study drew acute and convalescent COVID-19 samples from the United States, Italy and Spain. PBMCs, B-cell-depleted T cells, or T cells provided the cDNA or gDNA that made up the material.

Seattle's enrolled individuals joined amid active infection and were then monitored longitudinally. Material: peripheral blood. J is TRBJ2-1 and V is TRBV21-1; the table's D gene call, TRBD2, was not cross checked with the DNA. TRBV21-1 is reported as a pseudogene. The source is a man in his fifties with COVID-19, enrolled during active disease. For the CDR3, the DNA is TGTGCCAGCAGCAAAAAGGGGACTAGAGCCTGGGTAGACAATGAGCAGTTCTTC. Translated: CASSKKGTRAWVDNEQFF.